This entry lists 25 T cell receptor beta chains sequenced from one sample in a study of blood T cell repertoires in COVID-19 (dated by TCRdb to 2020 to 2021). The method was the immunoSEQ multiplex PCR assay. The table was pulled from immuneACCESS by TCRdb, which kept in-frame rearrangements only. Such tables lose some clones; where checked, under half of the loss comes from unresolved V genes, and the rest has no known cause. This sample has 260,000 or so clones in its table, and 75% to 85% of those were observed once. The top ten clonotypes cover roughly 8% of the sample. Sequenced: peripheral blood. All receptors derive from a woman older than 75 with COVID-19, enrolled during active disease.

The CDR3 nucleotides read TGTGCCAGCAGTTACTCGACACCAAACACTGAAGCTTTCTTT. This gives the protein CASSYSTPNTEAFF. The rearrangement joins TRBV6-5 to TRBJ1-1, with D unclear. The V gene lost 0 bases and the J gene lost 2 bases, with 7 bases spanning the gap. The V gene's germline CDR1 is MNHEY and CDR2 SVGAGI. The CDR3 totals 14 residues.

The V gene is TRBV9, the J gene TRBJ2-2; 10 bases map to TRBD1. CDR1 and CDR2 from the germline V gene are SGDLS and YYNGEE. Trimming removed 1 base from V and 5 bases from J; junction bases left unmatched: 8. The CDR3 spans 17 residues. Here the CDR3 reads CASSVKPRTGGTGELFF. The CDR3 DNA is TGTGCCAGCAGCGTAAAACCCCGGACAGGGGGGACCGGGGAGCTGTTTTTT.

The CDR3 DNA reads as TGTGCCAGCAGCCTAGGGGAGGGAAGCTACACCTTC. This encodes CASSLGEGSYTF. This sequence joins TRBV25-1 and TRBJ1-2; a possible D gene is TRBD1 (5 bases). Germline values: CDR1 MGHDK, CDR2 SYGVNS. The V end lost 6 bases, the J end lost 9 bases, and 14 bases lay between the germline ends. The CDR3 loop spans 12 amino acids.

A remark on this clone: The sample contains more than one DNA sequence encoding this CDR3. V and J are TRBV12-3 or TRBV12-4 and TRBJ1-3, with D possibly TRBD1 on 5 matching bases. This CDR3 spans 13 amino acids. Trimming shortened V by 2 bases and J by 4 bases, and 6 bases separated the two germline ends. CDR3 protein: CASSLNRGNTIYF. DNA for the CDR3: TGTGCCAGCAGTTTAAACAGGGGAAACACCATATATTTT.

This clone was seen more than once but under ten times. V and J are TRBV6-5 and TRBJ1-4; D is unclear. CDR3 length equals 12 residues. The germline CDR1 and CDR2 sequences are MNHEY and SVGAGI. V shed 2 bases and J shed 6 bases, with 4 bases lying between them. CDR3 protein: CASSYTDEKLFF. The CDR3 DNA reads as TGTGCCAGCAGTTACACAGATGAAAAACTGTTTTTT.

This clone showed up just a few times. This sequence joins TRBV6-5 and TRBJ1-1; the D gene is possibly TRBD1 (6 bases). The CDR3 is made up of 13 amino acids. Per germline, CDR1 MNHEY and CDR2 SVGAGI. V lost 7 bases, J lost 1 base, and 10 bases lay in between. CDR3 DNA: TGTGCCAGCACCCTGACAGGGAACACTGAAGCTTTCTTT. Translation: CASTLTGNTEAFF.

The V and J genes are TRBV4-1 and TRBJ2-1, with 12 bases fitting TRBD2. The CDR3 runs 18 residues. Germline-derived CDR1 and CDR2 are MGHRA and YSYEKL. J gave up 7 bases and V 8 bases, and 18 bases lay outside the gene matches. Written as DNA, the CDR3 is TGCGCCAGCCGCCCGCAGGGGAGGCTAGCGGGAGGGCCGAATGAGCAGTTCTTC. Residues: CASRPQGRLAGGPNEQFF.

The chain is built from TRBV5-1 and TRBJ1-2; no reliable D call. CDR1 and CDR2 from the germline V gene are SGHRS and YFSETQ. The germline V and J ends were trimmed by 0 bases and 5 bases, with 8 bases remaining between them. CDR3 length equals 13 residues. For the CDR3, the DNA is TGCGCCAGCAGCTTGGACAGCCTATATGGCTACACCTTC. It encodes CASSLDSLYGYTF.

V is TRBV5-5 and J is TRBJ2-7, with TRBD2 matching 7 bases. Germline V gene lookup returns CDR1 SGHKS and CDR2 YYEKEE (reference sequence). The length of the CDR3 is 16 residues. With 2 bases clipped from V and 3 bases from J, the junction kept 11 bases outside the gene matches. Written as DNA, the CDR3 is TGTGCCAGCAGCTTCGGGGGTGCGGGAGCCCTCTACGAGCAGTACTTC. This sequence encodes CASSFGGAGALYEQYF.

The chain joins TRBV10-3 to TRBJ1-2; D gene uncertain. CDR3 length: 14 residues. The V end lost 3 bases, the J end lost 4 bases, and 12 bases lay between the germline ends. Germline V gives CDR1 ENHRY, CDR2 SYGVKD. The CDR3 protein is CAISEAAGIYGYTF. The CDR3 nucleotides read TGTGCCATCAGTGAAGCGGCAGGAATCTATGGCTACACCTTC.

This chain uses TRBV6-2 or TRBV6-3 with TRBJ2-2, with D maybe TRBD1 (6 bases). CDR3 length: 15 residues. V gave up 6 bases and J gave up 3 bases, with 14 bases separating them. Germline loops: CDR1 MNHEY, CDR2 SVGEGT. The CDR3 bases are TGTGCCAGCAGCGCCCGGGACACGGACACCGGGGAGCTGTTTTTT. Its translation is CASSARDTDTGELFF.

The chain recombines TRBV24-1 with TRBJ2-4; 9 bases map to TRBD1. Germline lookup yields CDR1 KGHDR and CDR2 SFDVKD. CDR3 length: 14 amino acids. J gave up 8 bases and V 3 bases, and 4 bases lay outside the gene matches. The CDR3 loop reads CATSDPGQGDIQYF. CDR3 sequence (DNA): TGTGCCACCAGTGATCCGGGACAGGGTGACATTCAGTACTTC.

The CDR3 region is CASSPKETQYF. Here the CDR3 DNA reads TGTGCCAGCAGCCCTAAAGAGACCCAGTACTTC. The V and J genes are TRBV11-2 and TRBJ2-5; D is ambiguous. CDR3 length: 11 amino acids. The germline CDR1 and CDR2 sequences are SGHAT and FQNNGV. Trimming pared 5 bases from V and 3 bases from J, leaving 4 bases between.

Only a few counts were recorded for this clone. The J gene is TRBJ1-2, the V gene TRBV6-1; 11 bases are shared with TRBD1. Germline V gene data show CDR1 as MNHNS and CDR2 as SASEGT. With 3 bases clipped from V and 0 bases from J, the junction kept 6 bases outside the gene matches. The CDR3 spans 17 residues. This chain's CDR3 is CASSDRTGGPANYGYTF. The DNA for the CDR3 is TGTGCCAGCAGTGACCGGACAGGGGGCCCAGCTAACTATGGCTACACCTTC.

The chain uses TRBV29-1 and TRBJ2-3; 9 nucleotides line up with TRBD1. The trim removed 7 bases at V and 6 bases at J, leaving 5 bases unmatched. The CDR3 runs to 12 residues. Germline V gene sequence: CDR1 SQVTM, CDR2 ANQGSEA. DNA of the CDR3: TGCAGCGCCCACAGGGGGCGGGATACGCAGTATTTT. It specifies CSAHRGRDTQYF.

This chain connects TRBV5-1 to TRBJ1-2; D not certain. V gave up 1 base and J gave up 5 bases, with 15 bases separating them. Germline-derived CDR1 and CDR2 are SGHRS and YFSETQ. The CDR3 has 15 residues. The CDR3 here is CASSLSRGIPYGYTF. As DNA, the CDR3 is TGCGCCAGCAGCTTGAGTAGAGGGATTCCTTATGGCTACACCTTC.

J is TRBJ2-7 and V is TRBV27; tentatively, D is TRBD2 (5 bases). The CDR3 consists of 13 residues. Trimming stripped 6 bases from V and 1 base from J, with 10 bases between. Germline V gene data show CDR1 as MNHEY and CDR2 as SMNVEV (reference sequence). The CDR3: CASRKSGSYEQYF. CDR3 nucleotides: TGTGCCAGCAGAAAAAGCGGTTCCTACGAGCAGTACTTC.

The chain recombines TRBV9 with TRBJ2-7; 8 nucleotides align to TRBD2. This CDR3 has 15 residues. Germline trimming cut 0 bases from V and 0 bases from J; bases unmatched to any gene: 2. Germline assignment: CDR1 SGDLS and CDR2 YYNGEE. CDR3 in amino acids: CASSVGLAGSYEQYF. The CDR3 bases are TGTGCCAGCAGCGTAGGGCTAGCGGGCTCCTACGAGCAGTACTTC.

The chain joins TRBV4-1 to TRBJ2-3; TRBD1 matches 9 bases. The CDR3 covers 16 residues. Germline V lookup: CDR1 MGHRA, CDR2 YSYEKL. V trimming: 2 bases; J trimming: 4 bases; junction bases outside the gene matches: 7. DNA for the CDR3: TGCGCCAGCAGCCAACGGGACAGGGCGGACGCAGATACGCAGTATTTT. Its translation is CASSQRDRADADTQYF.

This sequence joins TRBV6-2 or TRBV6-3 and TRBJ2-7, with D possibly being TRBD1 (5 bases). The germline V gene encodes CDR1 MNHEY and CDR2 SVGEGT. CDR3 length equals 14 residues. V lost 5 bases, J lost 4 bases, and 15 bases lay in between. The CDR3 loop reads CASSADRVSYEQYF. In nucleotides, the CDR3 is TGTGCCAGCAGTGCCGACAGAGTAAGTTACGAGCAGTACTTC.

This chain joins TRBV28 and TRBJ1-5; weak D call: TRBD1 (6 bases). The CDR3 length is 15 residues. Trimming took off 5 bases at V and 5 bases at J, with 16 bases between the two ends. From germline, CDR1 is MDHEN and CDR2 SYDVKM. CDR3 protein: CASSGTAGEYQPQHF. The CDR3 nucleotides are TGTGCCAGCAGTGGGACGGCAGGGGAATATCAGCCCCAGCATTTT.

The chain is built from TRBV6-5 and TRBJ2-2, with 9 bases fitting TRBD1. V trimming: 8 bases; J trimming: 6 bases; junction bases outside the gene matches: 4. Germline V gives CDR1 MNHEY, CDR2 SVGAGI. The CDR3 sequence is 13 residues long. CDR3 nucleotides: TGTGCCAGCCGGGACAGGGCGGCCGGGGAGCTGTTTTTT. This gives the protein CASRDRAAGELFF.

The J gene is TRBJ1-1, the V gene TRBV5-5; D may be TRBD1 (5 bases). The germline V gene encodes CDR1 SGHKS and CDR2 YYEKEE (reference sequence). V was pared by 4 bases and J by 7 bases, with 11 bases between. There are 12 residues in the CDR3. DNA of the CDR3: TGTGCCAGCAGCCCCCAGGGTCTTGAAGCTTTCTTT. Translating it yields CASSPQGLEAFF.

This sequence joins TRBV4-1 and TRBJ1-6; D uncertain. The CDR3 is 16 residues long. The V and J ends lost 1 base and 7 bases respectively, with 14 bases between them. CDR1 and CDR2 from the germline V gene are MGHRA and YSYEKL. In DNA form, the CDR3 reads TGCGCCAGCAGCCAAGTCCCCGGGGTGAGGAATTCACCCCTCCACTTT. Its translation: CASSQVPGVRNSPLHF.

The rearrangement links TRBV5-6 to TRBJ2-7; D unresolved. Deletions cut 2 bases from V and 3 bases from J, with 6 bases between. The germline V gene encodes CDR1 SGHDT and CDR2 YYEEEE. The CDR3 spans 12 residues. CDR3 nucleotide sequence: TGTGCCAGCAGCTTTTACGGCTACGAGCAGTACTTC. The encoded protein is CASSFYGYEQYF.